What follows is one TCR beta chain and its context. Its antigen target is currently unknown. A much bigger clone sits one base away, suggesting this may be a read error. The entry originates in a study of post-analysis software for immune sequencing data (dated by TCRdb to about 2015). About the investigation overall: The recorded disease courses included relapsing-remitting, secondary progressive and progressive-relapsing multiple sclerosis, and some patients had no subtype annotation. The patient repertoires were set against approximately 10 previously published healthy control repertoires from donors whose ages ranged from roughly 6 to 27 years. A subset of samples was prepared in parallel using single-end sample barcoding, then pooled and co-amplified after Illumina adapter ligation. Results and caveats for the whole study, not just this receptor: Significantly higher frequencies in patients than in controls were found for roughly five TRBV segments, including TRBV5-6, TRBV5-1 and TRBV20-1. The control group was slightly older than the multiple sclerosis patient group. Direct clustering with F measure showed strong co-clustering of samples prepared in the same batch, prompting a batch-effect correction. Multiple sclerosis patients had significantly lower normalized Chao1 diversity than controls, a result that suggests substantial peripheral T-cell clonal expansion.

The protocol used for the library was PCR. Sequencer: Illumina HiSeq 2500. To reduce PCR and sequencing biases, unique molecular identifiers were incorporated into the TCR beta cDNA libraries. Roughly 0.5 million cDNA molecules were obtained per 1 to 10 million input T cells, so each molecule approximated one T cell. The patient libraries were prepared and sequenced with the same protocol used for the earlier healthy control dataset. Samples belonging to the same batch were prepared together, multiplexed and sequenced on a shared HiSeq lane. From the authors' description of their analysis: Raw barcoded reads were processed with MIGEC, discarding single-read molecular identifier groups before consensus assembly and CDR3 extraction. Clonotype tables were post-analysed with VDJtools, normalizing diversity by down-sampling all datasets to the smallest sample size. In repertoire overlap clustering, CDR3 amino acid sequences, but not nucleotide sequences, were matched to correct batch-related cross-sample contamination. TCRdb reanalyzed the raw reads on its own, using fastp at Q25 for trimming and MiXCR for clone calling, and kept in-frame beta chains. For every CDR3 protein sequence, its rows merge into one entry that carries the most common genes and DNA. The authors' filters were not applied to this entry. The sample includes some 260,000 distinct CDR3 sequences, with approximately 34% observed a single time. Less than 6% of the sample is taken by the ten largest.

Reading the germline V gene gives CDR1 ENHRY and CDR2 SYGVKD. The CDR3 runs 13 amino acids, cysteine and phenylalanine included. The entry retains the CDR3 DNA only, 39 bases that are in frame from base 1. TCR beta repertoires were profiled from peripheral blood of roughly twelve young patients with multiple sclerosis to demonstrate the VDJtools post-analysis software. Multiple sclerosis patients were children and adolescents aged about 6 to 17 years. The sample comprised blood. The chain was built from TRBV10-3 and TRBJ2-5, with the D gene not clear enough to name. The sequence came from a girl between 5 and 17 years old with multiple sclerosis. CDR3 loop: CAIRESTRETQYF. In nucleotides, the sequence is TGTGCCATCAGGGAGTCGACTCGGGAGACCCAGTACTTC.